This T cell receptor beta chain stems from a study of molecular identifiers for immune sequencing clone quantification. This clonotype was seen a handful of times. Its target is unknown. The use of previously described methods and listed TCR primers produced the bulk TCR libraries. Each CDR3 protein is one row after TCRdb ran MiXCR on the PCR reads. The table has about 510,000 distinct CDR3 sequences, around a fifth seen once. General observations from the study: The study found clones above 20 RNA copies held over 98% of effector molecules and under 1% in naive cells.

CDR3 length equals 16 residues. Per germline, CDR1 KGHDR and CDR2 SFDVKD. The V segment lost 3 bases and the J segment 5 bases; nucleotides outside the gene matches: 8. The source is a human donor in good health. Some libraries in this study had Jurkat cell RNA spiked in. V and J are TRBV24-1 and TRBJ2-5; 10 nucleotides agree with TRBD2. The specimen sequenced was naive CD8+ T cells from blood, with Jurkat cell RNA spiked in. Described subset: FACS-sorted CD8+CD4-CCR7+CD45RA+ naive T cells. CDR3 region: CATSDEREGPGETQYF. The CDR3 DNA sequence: TGTGCCACCAGTGATGAGCGGGAGGGCCCGGGGGAGACCCAGTACTTC.